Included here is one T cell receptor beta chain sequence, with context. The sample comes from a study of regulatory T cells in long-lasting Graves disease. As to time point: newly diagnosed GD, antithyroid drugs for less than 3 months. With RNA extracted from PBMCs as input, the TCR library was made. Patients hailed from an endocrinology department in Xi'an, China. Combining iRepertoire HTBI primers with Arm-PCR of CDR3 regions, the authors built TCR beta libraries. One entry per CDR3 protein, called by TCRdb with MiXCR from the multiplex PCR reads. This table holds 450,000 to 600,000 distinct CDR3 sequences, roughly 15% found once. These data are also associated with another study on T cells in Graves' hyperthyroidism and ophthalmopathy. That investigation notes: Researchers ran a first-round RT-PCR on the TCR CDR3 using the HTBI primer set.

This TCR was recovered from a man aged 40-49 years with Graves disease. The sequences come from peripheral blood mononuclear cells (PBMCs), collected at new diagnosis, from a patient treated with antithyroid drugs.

CDR3 coding DNA: TGCAGTGCTAGTAATCGAGCGGGAGGGCCGTACGAGCAGTACTTC. It encodes CSASNRAGGPYEQYF. The gene calls are TRBV20-1 and TRBJ2-7, with 10 nucleotides matching TRBD2. CDR3 size: 15 residues. V shed 3 bases and J 4 bases; nucleotides not matched to a gene: 9. CDR1 DFQATT and CDR2 SNEGSKA come from the germline V gene (reference sequence).